This T cell receptor (beta chain) was profiled in a study of blood T cell repertoires in COVID-19. Overall study context: Both acute and convalescent COVID-19 samples were obtained from the United States, Italy and Spain.

The V gene's germline CDR1 is ENHRY and CDR2 SYGVKD. The CDR3 is 14 amino acids. Deletions cut 3 bases from V and 2 bases from J, with 11 bases between. Researchers sorted participants into cohorts using their self-reported clinical history. Here immunoSEQ multiplex PCR was the method, and the copy in TCRdb shows in-frame clones only, minus some. The repertoire consists of about 250,000 clones, with 70% to 90% occurring once and the leading ten covering 3.5% to 4.5%. The chain combines TRBV10-3 with TRBJ2-7, with a weak D call TRBD1 (6 bases). This receptor was taken from a woman aged 25-40 years who had recovered from COVID-19. The source material was PBMCs or T cells enriched from blood (not recorded which). The CDR3 DNA reads as TGTGCCATCAGTGAAGGACAGTTCCCCTACGAGCAGTACTTC. As protein: CAISEGQFPYEQYF.